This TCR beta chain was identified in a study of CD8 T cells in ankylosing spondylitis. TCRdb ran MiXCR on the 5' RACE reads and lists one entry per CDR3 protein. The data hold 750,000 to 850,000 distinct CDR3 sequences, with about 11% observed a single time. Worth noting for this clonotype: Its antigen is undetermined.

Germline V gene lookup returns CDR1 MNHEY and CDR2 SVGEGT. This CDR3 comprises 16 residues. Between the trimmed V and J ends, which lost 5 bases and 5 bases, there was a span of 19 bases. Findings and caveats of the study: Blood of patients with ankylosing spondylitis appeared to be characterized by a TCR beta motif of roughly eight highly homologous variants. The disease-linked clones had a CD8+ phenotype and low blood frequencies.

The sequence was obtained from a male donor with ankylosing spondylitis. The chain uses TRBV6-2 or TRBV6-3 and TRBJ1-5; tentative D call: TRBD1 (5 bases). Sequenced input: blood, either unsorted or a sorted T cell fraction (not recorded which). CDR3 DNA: TGTGCCAGCAGTCGCCTAAGGGGCCTCTCCCATCAGCCCCAGCATTTT. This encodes CASSRLRGLSHQPQHF.